This TCR beta chain comes out of a study of PD-1 blockade in classical Hodgkin lymphoma. Described time point: cycle 4 day 1 (C4D1), after more than 5 weeks of nivolumab. Every patient was affected by relapse after autologous stem cell transplantation, while exposure to brentuximab vedotin was not uniform. Magnetic negative selection of thawed PBMCs was the method by which CD4+ T cells were purified. Germline V gene data show CDR1 as MDHEN and CDR2 as SYDVKM. Trimming shortened V by 2 bases and J by 0 bases, and 10 bases separated the two germline ends. This CDR3 has 15 residues. Clones were read by immunoSEQ multiplex PCR, and TCRdb kept only the in-frame ones, dropping some. The sample lists 25,000 to 35,000 clones, 70% to 85% occurring once.

V is TRBV28 and J is TRBJ2-5, with no clear D. This TCR derives from a human donor with classical Hodgkin lymphoma. Material: CD4+ T cells from blood, obtained before the fourth cycle of nivolumab. This CDR3 is CASSLAWTNQETQYF. The CDR3 DNA reads TGTGCCAGCAGTTTAGCCTGGACGAACCAAGAGACCCAGTACTTC.